A selection of T cell receptor beta chains follows, all from one sample in a study of T-cell memory formation after mild COVID-19. TCRdb used MiXCR to reprocess the 5' RACE reads, holding one entry per CDR3 protein. The sample shows fewer than 200,000 distinct CDR3 sequences, around 21% of them seen only once. What was sequenced was PBMCs or a T cell subset sorted from them (not recorded which). These receptors came from an adult woman who had mild COVID-19 (a few samples of this study predate the infection). Cell type and time point are not known. The CDR3 runs from the conserved cysteine through the conserved F or W. D genes are given only for firm matches. The listing skips clone size in some rows; elsewhere it reads once, few, many or a size class.

clone_size d_call j_call v_call cdr3_aa cdr3_nt
few . TRBJ1-5 TRBV28 CASSFSGTNQPQHF TGTGCCAGCAGTTTTTCGGGTACCAATCAGCCCCAGCATTTT
few . TRBJ2-1 TRBV2 CASGRGNEQFF TGTGCCAGCGGTAGAGGGAATGAGCAGTTCTTC
once . TRBJ1-1 TRBV14 CASSQGARISRNTEAFF TGTGCCAGCAGCCAAGGGGCTCGTATATCCAGGAACACTGAAGCTTTCTTT
. . TRBJ2-5 TRBV7-6 CASREALYQETQYF TGTGCCAGCCGAGAGGCCTTATACCAAGAGACCCAGTACTTC
few . TRBJ2-2 TRBV12-3/TRBV12-4 CATSLGWGFGTGELFF TGTGCCACCAGTTTAGGGTGGGGGTTTGGCACCGGGGAGCTGTTTTTT
few TRBD1 TRBJ2-3 TRBV3-1 CASGTGTLWTDTQYF TGTGCCAGCGGGACAGGGACGTTGTGGACAGATACGCAGTATTTT
. TRBD1 TRBJ1-4 TRBV12-3/TRBV12-4 CASSLVAGGIWTNEKLFF TGTGCCAGCAGTTTGGTTGCAGGGGGTATTTGGACTAATGAAAAACTGTTTTTT
. . TRBJ1-1 TRBV9 CASSVGDLGTEAFF TGTGCCAGCAGCGTAGGGGATTTAGGGACTGAAGCTTTCTTT
. . TRBJ1-1 TRBV6-5 CASSYSTEAFF TGTGCCAGCAGTTACTCCACTGAAGCTTTCTTT
few . TRBJ2-1 TRBV27 CASKAGDGVRYNEQFF TGTGCCAGCAAGGCAGGGGATGGTGTCCGGTACAATGAGCAGTTCTTC
. TRBD2 TRBJ2-7 TRBV7-7 CASSSSVESGTPKGEQYF TGTGCCAGCAGCTCCTCCGTCGAAAGCGGGACTCCTAAGGGCGAGCAGTACTTC
. . TRBJ2-7 TRBV5-1 CASSLGQPDRSYEQYF TGCGCCAGCAGCTTGGGACAGCCCGATAGGTCCTACGAGCAGTACTTC
few . TRBJ2-7 TRBV7-3 CASSPVSGTEFREQYF TGTGCCAGCAGCCCCGTTTCAGGGACCGAGTTTCGGGAGCAGTACTTC
. . TRBJ1-5 TRBV7-2 CASSFESDNQPQHF TGTGCCAGCAGCTTTGAGAGCGACAATCAGCCCCAGCATTTT
. . TRBJ2-1 TRBV6-2/TRBV6-3 CASSWDFARFF TGTGCCAGCAGTTGGGACTTCGCAAGGTTCTTC
few . TRBJ1-2 TRBV7-7 CASSFPTDRYGYTF TGTGCTAGCAGCTTCCCCACCGACCGCTATGGCTACACCTTC
. TRBD1 TRBJ2-3 TRBV7-9 CASSLAPDRAADTQYF TGTGCCAGCAGCTTAGCCCCAGACAGGGCGGCAGATACGCAGTATTTT
many TRBD1 TRBJ1-2 TRBV4-1 CASSQSGTGRAILYGYTF TGCGCCAGCAGCCAGTCAGGGACAGGACGCGCCATCCTCTATGGCTACACCTTC
few TRBD1 TRBJ2-1 TRBV5-6 CASSLLGTGPLPTNEQFF TGTGCCAGCAGCTTGCTCGGGACAGGGCCCTTGCCTACCAATGAGCAGTTCTTC
. . TRBJ2-7 TRBV21-1 CASSKEDRTSGSGRYEQYF TGTGCCAGCAGCAAAGAAGATCGGACTAGCGGGAGTGGTAGGTACGAGCAGTACTTC
. . TRBJ2-2 TRBV12-3/TRBV12-4 CASSLESSGELFF TGTGCCAGCAGTTTAGAAAGCTCCGGGGAGCTGTTTTTT
few . TRBJ1-2 TRBV7-3 CASSLVGGSPLNYGYTF TGTGCCAGCAGCTTAGTTGGAGGCTCACCTCTTAACTATGGCTACACCTTC
few . TRBJ2-2 TRBV6-5 CASSQHRQGGTGELFF TGTGCCAGCAGTCAACATCGACAGGGAGGCACCGGGGAGCTGTTTTTT
. TRBD2 TRBJ2-7 TRBV12-3/TRBV12-4 CASSLRGGLYEQYF TGTGCCAGCAGCCTTCGGGGGGGACTCTACGAGCAGTACTTC
few . TRBJ2-1 TRBV14 CASSQDGSTYNEQFF TGTGCCAGCAGCCAAGACGGGAGCACCTACAATGAGCAGTTCTTC